These T cell receptor beta chains were read from a single sample in a study of T cell responses to AZD1222 COVID-19 vaccine. Libraries were prepared by immunoSEQ multiplex PCR; TCRdb keeps only in-frame clonotypes and omits some of them. Among roughly 130,000 clones listed, approximately 90% were seen once. Source: peripheral blood, taken on day 0 of AZD1222 vaccination. The receptors were sampled from an adult in good health. CDR3s include the opening cysteine and the closing phenylalanine or tryptophan.

J: TRBJ2-3; length: 13; V: TRBV5-4; CDR3: CASGQGNTDTQYF
J: TRBJ2-3; length: 16; V: TRBV7-9; CDR3: CASSSPQGDVTDTQYF
J: TRBJ1-5; length: 12; V: TRBV28; CDR3: CASQELRQPQHF
J: TRBJ1-5; length: 16; V: TRBV4-3; CDR3: CASSQDYKGFNQPQHF
J: TRBJ2-1; length: 15; V: TRBV19; CDR3: CASSSVGSLGIEQFF
J: TRBJ2-5; length: 14; V: TRBV28; CDR3: CASSVGQGIGTQYF
J: TRBJ1-4; length: 16; V: TRBV5-1; CDR3: CASSLGGGAGNEKLFF
J: TRBJ1-2; length: 12; V: TRBV2; CDR3: CASSEDSYGYTF
J: TRBJ1-2; length: 16; V: TRBV9; CDR3: CASSVALGQGDYGYTF
J: TRBJ1-2; length: 14; V: TRBV10-3; CDR3: CAINYGGGPAGYTF
J: TRBJ2-7; length: 16; V: TRBV6-6; CDR3: CASSFRTGASPYEQYF
J: TRBJ2-2; length: 16; V: TRBV7-3; CDR3: CASSPVGAMDTGELFF
J: TRBJ1-4; length: 14; V: TRBV4-2; CDR3: CASSGTGNIEKLFF
J: TRBJ1-4; length: 15; V: TRBV7-9; CDR3: CASSLKTGSTEKLFF
J: TRBJ2-2; length: 16; V: TRBV7-9; CDR3: CASSPLAGARGGELFF
J: TRBJ1-2; length: 16; V: TRBV7-2; CDR3: CASSQSEQFLNYGYTF
J: TRBJ2-3; length: 15; V: TRBV7-2; CDR3: CASSGRDRGEDTQYF
J: TRBJ2-2; length: 13; V: TRBV19; CDR3: CASRQGMTGELFF
J: TRBJ2-2; length: 16; V: TRBV28; CDR3: CASSTSGRHNTGELFF
J: TRBJ1-1; length: 10; V: TRBV6-1; CDR3: CASSEGVRSF
J: TRBJ1-5; length: 16; V: TRBV7-9; CDR3: CASSLDGGQYNQPQHF
J: TRBJ2-5; length: 15; V: TRBV7-2; CDR3: CASSLVTGGRETQYF
J: TRBJ2-7; length: 16; V: TRBV11-2; CDR3: CASSLEGTGGFDEQYF
J: TRBJ1-2; length: 11; V: TRBV6-5; CDR3: CASRVSYGYTF
J: TRBJ1-6; length: 14; V: TRBV7-2; CDR3: CASSLERGVSPLHF
J: TRBJ2-7; length: 15; V: TRBV11-2; CDR3: CASSLDHSSPYEQYF
J: TRBJ2-2; length: 18; V: TRBV10-3; CDR3: CAIAFTPPGTRITGELFF
J: TRBJ1-1; length: 15; V: TRBV4-2; CDR3: CASSQDLGDRAEAFF
J: TRBJ1-5; length: 17; V: TRBV30; CDR3: CAWSPTPGHPRNQPQHF
J: TRBJ2-5; length: 15; V: TRBV2; CDR3: CASSARLAGGETQYF
J: TRBJ2-3; length: 15; V: TRBV11-3; CDR3: CASSPGGGGTDTQYF
J: TRBJ2-7; length: 14; V: TRBV27; CDR3: CASSFLGHAYEQYF
J: TRBJ2-1; length: 14; V: TRBV29-1; CDR3: CSVSDGSSYNEQFF
J: TRBJ2-1; length: 16; V: TRBV9; CDR3: CASSTEDLSSYNEQFF
J: TRBJ1-3; length: 18; V: TRBV3-1/TRBV3-2; CDR3: CASSQDPGTTRSGNTIYF
J: TRBJ1-5; length: 13; V: TRBV6-2/TRBV6-3; CDR3: CASSFSPNQPQHF
J: TRBJ1-3; length: 16; V: TRBV20-1; CDR3: CSASLGRNPSGNTIYF
J: TRBJ1-6; length: 14; V: TRBV5-6; CDR3: CASSPDSRGSPLHF
J: TRBJ2-5; length: 12; V: TRBV7-9; CDR3: CASSPNERAQYF
J: TRBJ1-3; length: 15; V: TRBV4-1; CDR3: CASSQGQFRGNTIYF
J: TRBJ2-7; length: 11; V: TRBV29-1; CDR3: CSVGIKGSSYF
J: TRBJ2-7; length: 11; V: TRBV30; CDR3: CAWSVPNEQYF
J: TRBJ2-2; length: 15; V: TRBV5-6; CDR3: CASSLGQEYTGELFF
J: TRBJ2-6; length: 15; V: TRBV4-3; CDR3: CASSQGQTGANVLTF
J: TRBJ1-6; length: 17; V: TRBV6-1; CDR3: CASSEAGQSSYNSPLHF
J: TRBJ2-2; length: 16; V: TRBV24-1; CDR3: CATAPTGGRDTGELFF
J: TRBJ1-2; length: 14; V: TRBV18; CDR3: CASSPETGQYGYTF
J: TRBJ1-1; length: 15; V: TRBV27; CDR3: CASSPLGKGHSEAFF